The 27 T cell receptor beta chains reported below all come from one sample, sequenced in a study of cytotoxic CD8 clonotypes in ibrutinib-treated CLL. Repertoires were generated with immunoSEQ multiplex PCR, while TCRdb's copy carries only in-frame clones and drops some. The sample yields fewer than 300,000 clones, approximately 76% seen once. This material consisted of PBMCs, taken at disease progression, from a patient treated with ibrutinib. The receptors originated from a human donor with chronic lymphocytic leukemia.

V usage is TRBV2 and J usage is TRBJ1-5, with D perhaps TRBD1 (6 bases). Between the trimmed V and J ends, which lost 0 bases and 1 base, there was a span of 13 bases. From germline, CDR1 is SNHLY and CDR2 FYNNEI. This CDR3 region has 17 residues. The chain's CDR3 is CASSEAPGGGSNQPQHF. The DNA of the CDR3 is TGTGCCAGCAGTGAAGCCCCGGGGGGCGGCAGCAATCAGCCCCAGCATTTT. Full variable domain (outside the CDR3, taken from reference TRBV2 and TRBJ1-5): EPEVTQTPSHQVTQMGQEVILRCVPISNHLYFYWYRQILGQKVEFLVSFYNNEISEKSEIFDDQFSVERPDGSNFTLKIRSTKLEDSAMYFCASSEAPGGGSNQPQHFGDGTRLSIL.

The chain has TRBV7-6 and TRBJ2-7, with 9 bases identical to TRBD1. CDR3 size: 14 residues. V shed 4 bases and J 1 base; nucleotides not matched to a gene: 2. Germline V gene sequence: CDR1 SGHVS, CDR2 FNYEAQ. The chain's CDR3 is CASSYGQGSYEQYF. CDR3 bases: TGTGCCAGCAGCTACGGACAGGGGTCCTACGAGCAGTACTTC.

This clone was counted only a few times. This CDR3 reads CASSPRGNFNTGELFF. CDR3 nucleotide sequence: TGTGCCAGCTCACCCCGGGGGAATTTCAACACCGGGGAGCTGTTTTTT. The rearrangement uses TRBV18 and TRBJ2-2, with a tentative D call TRBD2 (6 bases). With 3 bases removed from V and 2 bases from J, the gap between germline ends came to 13 bases. CDR1 is KGHSH, CDR2 LQKENI, per germline. The CDR3 consists of 16 residues.

V gene TRBV15 combines with J gene TRBJ1-4; the D gene is possibly TRBD1 (5 bases). Trimming shortened V by 3 bases and J by 0 bases, and 8 bases separated the two germline ends. This CDR3 region has 15 residues. The germline CDR1 and CDR2 sequences are LNHNV and YYDKDF (reference sequence). The CDR3 region is CATSRDTATNEKLFF. As DNA, the CDR3 is TGTGCCACCAGCAGGGACACGGCAACTAATGAAAAACTGTTTTTT.

This sequence joins TRBV18 and TRBJ2-7, with a weak D call TRBD2 (5 bases). Trimming removed 1 base at V and 0 bases at J, with 10 bases between. CDR3 size: 15 residues. CDR1 and CDR2 from the germline V gene are KGHSH and LQKENI. The CDR3 bases are TGTGCCAGCTCACCACGGAGCGGAAGCTCCTACGAGCAGTACTTC. Translating gives CASSPRSGSSYEQYF.

V gene TRBV2 combines with J gene TRBJ2-7, with D possibly being TRBD1 (6 bases). The CDR3 runs 15 residues. Looked up from germline, CDR1 is SNHLY and CDR2 is FYNNEI. Trimming cost V 7 bases and J 1 base, with 17 bases left between them. The CDR3 reads CASISPGTLSYEQYF. CDR3 coding DNA: TGTGCCAGCATTAGCCCCGGGACACTTTCCTACGAGCAGTACTTC.

The J gene is TRBJ2-1, the V gene TRBV11-2; 7 bases align to TRBD1. V lost 5 bases to trimming and J lost 4 bases; unmatched junction nucleotides: 5. The CDR3 has 14 residues. Germline V gene data show CDR1 as SGHAT and CDR2 as FQNNGV. CDR3 sequence reads: CASSQTGLYNEQFF. The CDR3 DNA reads as TGTGCCAGCAGCCAGACAGGGTTGTACAATGAGCAGTTCTTC. The entire variable domain, with the rest obtained from reference TRBV11-2 and TRBJ2-1, is as follows: EAGVAQSPRYKIIEKRQSVAFWCNPISGHATLYWYQQILGQGPKLLIQFQNNGVVDDSQLPKDRFSAERLKGVDSTLKIQPAKLEDSAVYLCASSQTGLYNEQFFGPGTRLTVL.

The chain has TRBV13 and TRBJ1-3; D is possibly TRBD1 (6 bases). Deletions cut 3 bases from V and 3 bases from J, with 9 bases between. Germline V CDR1 and CDR2: PRHDT, FYEKMQ (reference sequence). The CDR3 consists of 14 residues. CDR3 protein: CASSFLRGGNTIYF. CDR3 bases: TGTGCCAGCAGCTTTCTCAGGGGTGGAAACACCATATATTTT.

The sample holds a few counts of this clone. The gene calls are TRBV9 and TRBJ1-3; D unresolved. Trimming removed 6 bases from V and 0 bases from J, with 4 bases in between. CDR3 length equals 12 residues. Per germline, CDR1 SGDLS and CDR2 YYNGEE. The CDR3 loop reads CASKGSGNTIYF. In DNA, the CDR3 is TGTGCCAGCAAGGGCTCTGGAAACACCATATATTTT.

V and J are TRBV6-5 and TRBJ1-1; 7 bases are a match to TRBD1. This CDR3 has 16 residues. After removal of 2 bases from V and 2 bases from J, the junction contained 8 bases not matched to a gene. CDR1 MNHEY and CDR2 SVGAGI come from the germline V gene. The CDR3 reads CASSYAPWTGNTEAFF. Written as DNA, the CDR3 is TGTGCCAGCAGTTACGCCCCCTGGACAGGCAACACTGAAGCTTTCTTT.

The chain is built from TRBV4-3 and TRBJ2-7; TRBD1 matches 7 bases. CDR3 length equals 14 residues. J gave up 4 bases and V 4 bases, and 7 bases lay outside the gene matches. The V gene's germline CDR1 is LGHNA and CDR2 YSLEER. CDR3 nucleotide sequence: TGCGCCAGCAGCCCCGGGACAGCTGTTTACGAGCAGTACTTC. Protein product: CASSPGTAVYEQYF.

The V call is TRBV6-5, the J call TRBJ2-2; D perhaps matches TRBD2 (5 bases). The V and J ends lost 6 bases and 8 bases respectively, with 19 bases between them. This CDR3 has 15 residues. The V gene's germline CDR1 is MNHEY and CDR2 SVGAGI. The CDR3: CASSRSGLPTGELFF. CDR3 nucleotide sequence: TGTGCCAGCAGCAGATCCGGACTTCCCACGGGGGAGCTGTTTTTT.

This clone was seen a handful of times. The rearrangement uses TRBV2 and TRBJ1-1; TRBD1 matches 10 bases. V shed 3 bases and J 6 bases; nucleotides not matched to a gene: 1. The CDR3 extends over 13 amino acids. The germline gives CDR1 SNHLY, CDR2 FYNNEI. The DNA of the CDR3 is TGTGCCAGCAGTGAGGACAGGGGGGCTGAAGCTTTCTTT. Encoded protein: CASSEDRGAEAFF.

The V and J genes are TRBV15 and TRBJ2-7, with 9 nucleotides matching TRBD1. The germline CDR1 and CDR2 sequences are LNHNV and YYDKDF (reference sequence). The CDR3 runs 16 residues. V dropped 0 bases and J dropped 5; count of bases not matched to a gene: 8. The CDR3 sequence: CATSRDRGTGWHEQYF. In nucleotides, the CDR3 is TGTGCCACCAGCAGAGATCGGGGGACAGGGTGGCACGAGCAGTACTTC.

V is TRBV10-1 and J is TRBJ1-1, with D possibly being TRBD1 (6 bases). Looked up from germline, CDR1 is WNHNN and CDR2 is SYGVQD (reference sequence). Trimming cost V 6 bases and J 6 bases, with 11 bases left between them. This CDR3 has 12 residues. The CDR3 sequence is CASSRGQSEAFF. DNA for the CDR3: TGCGCCAGCAGCCGGGGGCAGTCTGAAGCTTTCTTT.

The J gene is TRBJ2-5, the V gene TRBV12-5, with a tentative D call TRBD2 (5 bases). The V gene's germline CDR1 is LGHNT and CDR2 FRNRAP. The CDR3 is made up of 11 amino acids. Trimming took off 7 bases at V and 5 bases at J, with 8 bases between the two ends. In nucleotides, the CDR3 is TGTGCTAGTGCACTAGGGGAGACCCAGTACTTC. Translating it yields CASALGETQYF.

The gene calls are TRBV5-1 and TRBJ2-1; possibly TRBD1 for D (5 bases). This CDR3 has 13 residues. Germline V gene data show CDR1 as SGHRS and CDR2 as YFSETQ. The ends were cut back, 4 bases at V and 6 bases at J, with 11 bases in the middle. CDR3 nucleotides: TGCGCCAGCAGCCTTCAGGGTGGCAATGAGCAGTTCTTC. This encodes CASSLQGGNEQFF.

This clone was seen more than once but under ten times. The V gene is TRBV20-1, the J gene TRBJ1-1; D is unclear. The CDR3 length is 8 residues. Trimming left V 6 bases short and J 7 bases short, with 3 bases between. CDR1 is DFQATT, CDR2 SNEGSKA, per germline (reference sequence). The CDR3 region is CSAHEAFF. The CDR3 DNA reads TGCAGTGCCCATGAAGCTTTCTTT.

This clone has only a few counts. The chain is built from TRBV27 and TRBJ2-6; D unresolved. Germline loops: CDR1 MNHEY, CDR2 SMNVEV (reference sequence). The V and J ends lost 7 bases and 2 bases respectively, with 9 bases between them. The length of the CDR3 is 14 residues. CDR3 region: CASKPGAGANVLTF. As DNA, the CDR3 is TGTGCCAGCAAGCCTGGGGCTGGGGCCAACGTCCTGACTTTC.

This rearrangement joins TRBV11-2 to TRBJ2-5; no reliable D call. With the DNA end fitting TRBJ2-7 better, the J assignment may be wrong. CDR3 length: 13 amino acids. Germline CDR1 SGHAT, CDR2 FQNNGV. Written as DNA, the CDR3 is TGTGCCAGCAGCTTCGCGAGCTCCTACGAGCAGTACTTC. Its protein product is CASSFASSYEQYF.

The J gene is TRBJ2-3, the V gene TRBV19, with D perhaps matching TRBD1 or TRBD2 (6 bases each). Trimming shortened V by 4 bases and J by 4 bases, and 15 bases separated the two germline ends. The CDR3 is made up of 15 amino acids. CDR1 is LNHDA, CDR2 SQIVND, per germline (reference sequence). CDR3 DNA sequence: TGTGCCAGTAGTAATTATCCCGGGGGCGCAGATACGCAGTATTTT. Amino acids: CASSNYPGGADTQYF. Full variable domain (rest looked up from reference TRBV19 and TRBJ2-3): DGGITQSPKYLFRKEGQNVTLSCEQNLNHDAMYWYRQDPGQGLRLIYYSQIVNDFQKGDIAEGYSVSREKKESFPLTVTSAQKNPTAFYLCASSNYPGGADTQYFGPGTRLTVL.

The CDR3 sequence: CSAGTGALGEQYF. The DNA for the CDR3 is TGCAGCGCCGGGACAGGGGCCTTGGGGGAGCAGTACTTC. The chain links TRBV29-1 to TRBJ2-7; 10 nucleotides align to TRBD1. There are 13 residues in the CDR3. Trimming at V came to 7 bases and at J to 7 bases, leaving 10 bases not matched to a gene. Germline loops: CDR1 SQVTM, CDR2 ANQGSEA.

The chain has TRBV7-8 and TRBJ1-2; weak D call: TRBD1 (6 bases). This CDR3 contains 16 residues. Trimming pared 2 bases from V and 8 bases from J, leaving 21 bases between. Germline V gene sequence: CDR1 SGHVS, CDR2 FQNEAQ. The CDR3 DNA is TGTGCCAGCAGCTTAAGTACCCCCAAAGCAGGGGAAGGCTACACCTTC. Amino acid sequence: CASSLSTPKAGEGYTF. Looking up the rest from reference TRBV7-8 and TRBJ1-2 gives the full variable domain: GAGVSQSPRYKVAKRGQDVALRCDPISGHVSLFWYQQALGQGPEFLTYFQNEAQLDKSGLPSDRFFAERPEGSVSTLKIQRTQQEDSAVYLCASSLSTPKAGEGYTFGSGTRLTVV.

There are a few counts of this clone. The chain combines TRBV6-6 with TRBJ2-1; the match to TRBD2 covers 11 bases. CDR1 MNHNY and CDR2 SVGAGI come from the germline V gene (reference sequence). The length of the CDR3 is 16 residues. Germline trimming cut 0 bases from V and 4 bases from J; bases unmatched to any gene: 2. The CDR3, as DNA: TGTGCCAGCAGTTACTCGGGGACTAGCGGTTACAATGAGCAGTTCTTC. Translated, it gives CASSYSGTSGYNEQFF.

This chain joins TRBV7-3 and TRBJ1-1; TRBD1 agrees at 8 bases. Germline values: CDR1 SGHTA, CDR2 FQGTGA. J was trimmed by 4 bases and V by 1 base; bases with no gene match: 2. This CDR3 is 14 amino acids long. The CDR3 region has the DNA TGTGCCAGCAGCTTAAACAGGGGGAGCACTGAAGCTTTCTTT. Protein product: CASSLNRGSTEAFF.

J is TRBJ2-3 and V is TRBV5-1; TRBD2 matches 8 bases. CDR3 length: 18 amino acids. V lost 0 bases and J lost 2; bases outside the gene matches: 11. Germline V gives CDR1 SGHRS, CDR2 YFSETQ. DNA for the CDR3: TGCGCCAGCAGCTTGGAACTGGCTATAGCGGGACACACAGATACGCAGTATTTT. Translated, it gives CASSLELAIAGHTDTQYF.

The rearrangement uses TRBV9 and TRBJ1-3; D remains unclear. This CDR3 has 17 amino acids. Trimming stripped 3 bases from V and 0 bases from J, with 16 bases between. The V gene's germline CDR1 is SGDLS and CDR2 YYNGEE. The CDR3 DNA is TGTGCCAGCAGCGCCCTACGTACGGATTTCTCTGGAAACACCATATATTTT. Translating it yields CASSALRTDFSGNTIYF.